This record concerns one TCR beta chain sequence. Its antigen is unknown. The record originates from a study of regulatory T cells in long-lasting Graves disease. Building of the TCR beta libraries involved iRepertoire HTBI primers and Arm-PCR of CDR3 regions. TCRdb re-called the multiplex PCR reads through MiXCR, storing one row per CDR3 protein. The table includes more than 350,000 distinct CDR3 sequences, about 16% detected once. Study-wide points: Under persistent disease, TRBV28, TRBJ1-2 and TRBJ2-5 were used preferentially.

V was trimmed by 1 base and J by 7 bases, leaving 9 bases between them. Germline V lookup: CDR1 KGHDR, CDR2 SFDVKD. The CDR3 runs 13 residues. The time point here: newly diagnosed GD, antithyroid drugs for less than 3 months. Generation of the TCR library employed RNA extracted from PBMCs. These same records also appear under a second study, on T cells in Graves' hyperthyroidism and ophthalmopathy.

This material consisted of peripheral blood mononuclear cells (PBMCs), taken at new diagnosis, from a patient treated with antithyroid drugs. The V and J genes are TRBV24-1 and TRBJ1-2; no clear D. The source of this sequence is a woman aged 25 to 39 with Graves disease. Here the CDR3 reads CATSDLTGVGYTF. The CDR3 region has the DNA TGTGCCACCAGTGATTTAACCGGGGTTGGCTACACCTTC.